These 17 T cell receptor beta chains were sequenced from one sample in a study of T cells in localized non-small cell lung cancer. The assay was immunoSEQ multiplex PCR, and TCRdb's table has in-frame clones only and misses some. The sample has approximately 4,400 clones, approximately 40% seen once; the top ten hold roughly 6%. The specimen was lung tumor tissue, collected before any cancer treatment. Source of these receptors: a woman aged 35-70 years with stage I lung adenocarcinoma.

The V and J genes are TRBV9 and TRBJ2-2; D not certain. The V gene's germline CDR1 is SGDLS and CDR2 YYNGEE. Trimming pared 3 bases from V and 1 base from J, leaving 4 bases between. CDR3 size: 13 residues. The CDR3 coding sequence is TGTGCCAGCAGCGACGAGAACACCGGGGAGCTGTTTTTT. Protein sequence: CASSDENTGELFF.

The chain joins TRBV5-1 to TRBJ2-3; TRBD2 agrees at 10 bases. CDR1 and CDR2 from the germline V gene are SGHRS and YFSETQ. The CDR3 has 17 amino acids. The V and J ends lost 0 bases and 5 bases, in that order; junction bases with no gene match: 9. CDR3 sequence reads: CASSLGTTSGSVDTQYF. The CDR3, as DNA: TGCGCCAGCAGCTTGGGGACGACTAGCGGGTCAGTAGATACGCAGTATTTT.

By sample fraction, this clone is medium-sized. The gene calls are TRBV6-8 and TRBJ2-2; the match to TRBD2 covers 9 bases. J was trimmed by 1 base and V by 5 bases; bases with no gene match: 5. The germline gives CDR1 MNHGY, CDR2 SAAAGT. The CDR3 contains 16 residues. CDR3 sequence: CASSNRAGGNTGELFF. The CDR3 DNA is TGTGCCAGCAGTAACAGAGCGGGAGGGAACACCGGGGAGCTGTTTTTT.

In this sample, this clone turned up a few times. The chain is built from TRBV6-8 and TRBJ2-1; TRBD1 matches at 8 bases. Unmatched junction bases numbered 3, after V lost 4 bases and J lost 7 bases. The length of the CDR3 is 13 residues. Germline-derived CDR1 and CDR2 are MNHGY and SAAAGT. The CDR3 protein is CASSSQGDNEQFF. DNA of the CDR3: TGTGCCAGCAGTTCACAGGGGGATAATGAGCAGTTCTTC.

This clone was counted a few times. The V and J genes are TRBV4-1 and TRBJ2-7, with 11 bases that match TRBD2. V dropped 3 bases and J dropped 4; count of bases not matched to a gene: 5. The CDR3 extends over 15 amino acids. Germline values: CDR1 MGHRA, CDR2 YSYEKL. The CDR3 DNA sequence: TGCGCCAGCAGCCAGGGACTAGCGGCAAATTACGAGCAGTACTTC. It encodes CASSQGLAANYEQYF.

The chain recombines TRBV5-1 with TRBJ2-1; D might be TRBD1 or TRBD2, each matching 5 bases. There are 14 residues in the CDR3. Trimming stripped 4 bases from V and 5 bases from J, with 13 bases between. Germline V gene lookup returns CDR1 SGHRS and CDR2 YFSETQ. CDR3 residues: CASSRGEIDNEQFF. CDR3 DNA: TGCGCCAGCAGCCGAGGGGAGATCGACAATGAGCAGTTCTTC. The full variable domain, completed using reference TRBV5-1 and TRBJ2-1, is KAGVTQTPRYLIKTRGQQVTLSCSPISGHRSVSWYQQTPGQGLQFLFEYFSETQRNKGNFPGRFSGRQFSNSRSEMNVSTLELGDSALYLCASSRGEIDNEQFFGPGTRLTVL.

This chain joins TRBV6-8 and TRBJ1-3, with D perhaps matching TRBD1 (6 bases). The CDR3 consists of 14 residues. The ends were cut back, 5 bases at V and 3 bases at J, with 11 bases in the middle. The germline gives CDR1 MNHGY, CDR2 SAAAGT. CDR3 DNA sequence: TGTGCCAGCAGTAAACAGGGAATTGGAAACACCATATATTTT. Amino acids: CASSKQGIGNTIYF.

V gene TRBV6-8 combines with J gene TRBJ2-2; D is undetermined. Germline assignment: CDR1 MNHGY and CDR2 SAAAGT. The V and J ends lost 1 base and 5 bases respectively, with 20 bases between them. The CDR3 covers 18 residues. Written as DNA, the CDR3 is TGTGCCAGCAGTTACTTGCTAAGTGTGGGCTTTCAGACCGGGGAGCTGTTTTTT. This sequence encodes CASSYLLSVGFQTGELFF.

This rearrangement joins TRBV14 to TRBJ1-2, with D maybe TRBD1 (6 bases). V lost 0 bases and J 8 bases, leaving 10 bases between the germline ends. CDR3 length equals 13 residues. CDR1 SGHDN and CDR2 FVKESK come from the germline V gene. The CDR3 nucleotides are TGTGCCAGCAGCCAAGATGTGGGGGGCGGCTACACCTTC. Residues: CASSQDVGGGYTF.

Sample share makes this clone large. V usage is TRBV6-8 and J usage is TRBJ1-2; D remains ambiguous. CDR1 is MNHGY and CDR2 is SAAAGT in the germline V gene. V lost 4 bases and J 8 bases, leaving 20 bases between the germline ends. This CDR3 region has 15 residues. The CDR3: CASSSGIGSSWGYTF. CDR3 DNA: TGTGCCAGCAGTTCCGGAATCGGCAGTAGCTGGGGCTACACCTTC.

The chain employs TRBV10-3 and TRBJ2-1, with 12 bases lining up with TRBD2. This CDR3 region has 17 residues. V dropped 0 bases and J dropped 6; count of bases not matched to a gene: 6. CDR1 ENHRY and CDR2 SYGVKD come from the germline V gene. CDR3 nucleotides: TGTGCCATCAGTGAGTCAACTAGCGGGAGGCTGAGCAATGAGCAGTTCTTC. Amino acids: CAISESTSGRLSNEQFF.

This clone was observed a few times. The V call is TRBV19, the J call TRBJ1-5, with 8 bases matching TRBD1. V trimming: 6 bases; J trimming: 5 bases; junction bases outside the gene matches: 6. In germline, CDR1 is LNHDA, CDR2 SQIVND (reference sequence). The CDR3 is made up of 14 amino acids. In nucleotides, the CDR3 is TGTGCCAGTAGGCAGGGGGCCAACCATCAGCCCCAGCATTTT. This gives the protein CASRQGANHQPQHF.

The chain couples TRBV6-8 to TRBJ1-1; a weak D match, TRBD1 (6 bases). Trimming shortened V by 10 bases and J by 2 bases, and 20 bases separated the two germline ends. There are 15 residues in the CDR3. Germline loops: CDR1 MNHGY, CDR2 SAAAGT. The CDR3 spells CAISFGTPENTEAFF. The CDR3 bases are TGTGCCATCAGCTTCGGGACACCTGAAAACACTGAAGCTTTCTTT.

DNA for the CDR3: TGTGCCAGCAGCCAATACGGACAGGGGGCTTTTGAGCAGTTCTTC. This translates into CASSQYGQGAFEQFF. V and J are TRBV11-3 and TRBJ2-1, with 11 nucleotides matching TRBD1. V shed 5 bases and J 9 bases; nucleotides not matched to a gene: 9. In germline, CDR1 is SGHNT, CDR2 YENEEA. This CDR3 spans 15 amino acids. The full variable domain, with the rest looked up from reference TRBV11-3 and TRBJ2-1, is EAGVVQSPRYKIIEKKQPVAFWCNPISGHNTLYWYLQNLGQGPELLIRYENEEAVDDSQLPKDRFSAERLKGVDSTLKIQPAELGDSAVYLCASSQYGQGAFEQFFGPGTRLTVL.

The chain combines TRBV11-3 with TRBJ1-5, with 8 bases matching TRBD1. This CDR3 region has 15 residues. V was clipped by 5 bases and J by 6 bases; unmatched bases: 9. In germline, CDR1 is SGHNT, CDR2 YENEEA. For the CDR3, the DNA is TGTGCCAGCAGCCCGACAGGGGATGCGGGTCAGCCCCAGCATTTT. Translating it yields CASSPTGDAGQPQHF.

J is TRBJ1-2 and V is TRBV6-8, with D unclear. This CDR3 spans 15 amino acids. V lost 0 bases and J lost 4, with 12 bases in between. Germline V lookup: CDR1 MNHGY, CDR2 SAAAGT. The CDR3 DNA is TGTGCCAGCAGTTACTCGACGGCCAGACCCTATGGCTACACCTTC. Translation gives CASSYSTARPYGYTF.

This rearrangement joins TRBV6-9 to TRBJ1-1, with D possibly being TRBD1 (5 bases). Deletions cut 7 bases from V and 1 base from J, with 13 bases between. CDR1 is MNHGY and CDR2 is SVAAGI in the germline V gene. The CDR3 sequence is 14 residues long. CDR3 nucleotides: TGTGCCAGCACTACCGCTCAGGGGAACACTGAAGCTTTCTTT. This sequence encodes CASTTAQGNTEAFF.